This T cell receptor beta chain was obtained from a study of cytomegalovirus exposure and HLA in healthy donors. Primers: 60 Vbeta forward and 13 Jbeta reverse. The method was immunoSEQ multiplex PCR; TCRdb's version includes in-frame clones alone and lacks a portion of them. The sample carries 53,000 or so clones, roughly 75% recorded once. This clone appeared once. The antigen is not known. The study's findings and limits: The availability of immune exposure information extended only to CMV serostatus. V- and J-gene trimming of TCR beta was linked (in a later analysis) to a missense DCLRE1C variant. In a later analysis, compared with equally common non-associated chains, HLA-associated beta chains were more expanded.

Sequenced sample: PBMCs. The TCR sequence derives from a man aged 25-45 years in good health and CMV-seropositive.

The CDR3 DNA follows: TGTGCCATCAGCACAGAGTTGAACACTGAAGCTTTCTTT. Residues: CAISTELNTEAFF. J is TRBJ1-1 and V is TRBV10-3; D is uncertain. The V gene's germline CDR1 is ENHRY and CDR2 SYGVKD. This CDR3 is built from 13 residues. Trimming took off 6 bases at V and 0 bases at J, with 8 bases between the two ends.